This section outlines one T cell receptor (beta chain) sequence together with its context. RNA totalling about 0.5 to 1 ug underwent reverse transcription with random hexamers. Multiplex immunoSEQ PCR targeted 54 Vbeta and 13 Jbeta TCR beta segments. TCRdb passed the immunoSEQ multiplex PCR reads through MiXCR, listing each CDR3 protein once. The sample shows fewer than 200,000 distinct CDR3 sequences, around 93% of them seen only once. The study sequenced TCR beta in blood CD8+ and CD4+ T cells. Healthy donors served as the controls. They were matched for age and sex. Both CD4+ and CD8+ T cells were negatively isolated, and TEMRA cells underwent FACS enrichment. The sample belongs to a study of CD8 T cells in Susac syndrome. This CDR3 has 12 residues. V was shortened by 4 bases and J by 4 bases, with 10 bases between the two germline ends. From germline, CDR1 is GTSNPN and CDR2 SVGIG (reference sequence).

What was sequenced was CD4+ T cells from PBMCs. The chain is built from TRBV30 and TRBJ1-2; TRBD1 is a possible D gene (5 bases). The source is a human donor in good health. The CDR3 loop reads CAWTQGSYGYTF. CDR3 DNA: TGTGCCTGGACTCAGGGTAGCTATGGCTACACCTTC.